This T cell receptor beta chain derives from a study of Graves' ophthalmopathy and Graves' hyperthyroidism. The V gene's germline CDR1 is ENHRY and CDR2 SYGVKD. V was shortened by 6 bases and J by 0 bases, with 14 bases between the two germline ends. This CDR3 is built from 15 residues. In this sample, this clonotype turned up many times. Fresh peripheral blood, over 9.5 ml, was the PBMC source. Researchers took RNA transcripts and amplified TCR beta CDR3 regions from them. First-round RT-PCR employed HTBI primers, with a second-round multiplex PCR after it. TCRdb re-derived calls from the multiplex PCR reads in MiXCR, one entry per CDR3 protein. The sample has 200,000 to 250,000 distinct CDR3 sequences; about 22% are singletons.

The receptor was isolated from a woman aged 45 to 65 with Graves' ophthalmopathy. Source material: peripheral blood. The chain uses TRBV10-3 and TRBJ1-2; the D is unclear. As DNA, the CDR3 is TGTGCCATCAGATCGACGGCCGCTCCTAACTATGGCTACACCTTC. Its translation is CAIRSTAAPNYGYTF.